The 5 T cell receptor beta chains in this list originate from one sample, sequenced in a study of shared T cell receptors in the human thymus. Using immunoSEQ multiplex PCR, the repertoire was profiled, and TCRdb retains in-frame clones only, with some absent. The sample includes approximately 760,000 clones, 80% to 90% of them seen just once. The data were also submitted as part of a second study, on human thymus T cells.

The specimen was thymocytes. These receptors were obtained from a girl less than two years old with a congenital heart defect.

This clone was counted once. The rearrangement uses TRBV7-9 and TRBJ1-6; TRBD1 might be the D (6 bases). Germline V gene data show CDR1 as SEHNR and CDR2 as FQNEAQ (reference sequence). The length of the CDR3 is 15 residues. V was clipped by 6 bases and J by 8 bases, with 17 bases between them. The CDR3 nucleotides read TGTGCCAGCAGTCCGACTGCGACAGGACATTCACCCCTCCACTTT. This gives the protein CASSPTATGHSPLHF.

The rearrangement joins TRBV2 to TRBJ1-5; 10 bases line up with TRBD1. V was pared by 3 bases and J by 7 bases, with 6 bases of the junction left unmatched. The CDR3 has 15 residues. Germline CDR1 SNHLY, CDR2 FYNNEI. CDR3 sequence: CASSERGQGSQPQHF. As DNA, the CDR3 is TGTGCCAGCAGTGAGCGGGGACAGGGGTCCCAGCCCCAGCATTTT.

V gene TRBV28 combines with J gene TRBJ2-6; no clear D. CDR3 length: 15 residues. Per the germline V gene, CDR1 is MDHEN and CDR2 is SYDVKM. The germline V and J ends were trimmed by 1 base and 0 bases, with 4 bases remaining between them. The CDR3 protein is CASSLSPSGANVLTF. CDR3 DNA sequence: TGTGCCAGCAGTTTATCTCCCTCTGGGGCCAACGTCCTGACTTTC.

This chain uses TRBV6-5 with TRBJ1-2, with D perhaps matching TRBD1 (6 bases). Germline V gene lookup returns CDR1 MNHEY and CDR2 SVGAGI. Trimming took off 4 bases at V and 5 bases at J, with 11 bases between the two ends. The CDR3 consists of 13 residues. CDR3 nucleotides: TGTGCCAGCAGTTTAGGGACATCATATGGCTACACCTTC. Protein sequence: CASSLGTSYGYTF.

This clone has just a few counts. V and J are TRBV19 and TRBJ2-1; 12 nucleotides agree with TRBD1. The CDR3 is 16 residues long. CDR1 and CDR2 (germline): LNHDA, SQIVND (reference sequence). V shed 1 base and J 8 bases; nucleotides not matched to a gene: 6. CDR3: CASSIARDRGRDEQFF. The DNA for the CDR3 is TGTGCCAGTAGTATAGCTAGGGACAGGGGGCGCGATGAGCAGTTCTTC.